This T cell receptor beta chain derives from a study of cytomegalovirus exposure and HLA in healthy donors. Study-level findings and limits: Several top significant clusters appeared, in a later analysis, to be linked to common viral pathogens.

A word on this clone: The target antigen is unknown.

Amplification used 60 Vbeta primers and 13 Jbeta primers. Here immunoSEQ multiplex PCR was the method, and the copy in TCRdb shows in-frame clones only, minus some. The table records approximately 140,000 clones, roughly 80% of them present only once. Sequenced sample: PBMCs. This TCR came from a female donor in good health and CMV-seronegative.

The chain's CDR3 is CASSLTRRTGELFF. The CDR3 nucleotides are TGTGCCAGCAGTTTAACAAGGAGGACCGGGGAGCTGTTTTTT. The rearrangement links TRBV28 to TRBJ2-2; the D gene is possibly TRBD2 (5 bases). The V gene lost 2 bases and the J gene lost 5 bases, with 9 bases spanning the gap. The CDR3 has 14 amino acids. Germline loops: CDR1 MDHEN, CDR2 SYDVKM. The complete variable domain, with remaining parts taken from reference TRBV28 and TRBJ2-2, reads DVKVTQSSRYLVKRTGEKVFLECVQDMDHENMFWYRQDPGLGLRLIYFSYDVKMKEKGDIPEGYSVSREKKERFSLILESASTNQTSMYLCASSLTRRTGELFFGEGSRLTVL.